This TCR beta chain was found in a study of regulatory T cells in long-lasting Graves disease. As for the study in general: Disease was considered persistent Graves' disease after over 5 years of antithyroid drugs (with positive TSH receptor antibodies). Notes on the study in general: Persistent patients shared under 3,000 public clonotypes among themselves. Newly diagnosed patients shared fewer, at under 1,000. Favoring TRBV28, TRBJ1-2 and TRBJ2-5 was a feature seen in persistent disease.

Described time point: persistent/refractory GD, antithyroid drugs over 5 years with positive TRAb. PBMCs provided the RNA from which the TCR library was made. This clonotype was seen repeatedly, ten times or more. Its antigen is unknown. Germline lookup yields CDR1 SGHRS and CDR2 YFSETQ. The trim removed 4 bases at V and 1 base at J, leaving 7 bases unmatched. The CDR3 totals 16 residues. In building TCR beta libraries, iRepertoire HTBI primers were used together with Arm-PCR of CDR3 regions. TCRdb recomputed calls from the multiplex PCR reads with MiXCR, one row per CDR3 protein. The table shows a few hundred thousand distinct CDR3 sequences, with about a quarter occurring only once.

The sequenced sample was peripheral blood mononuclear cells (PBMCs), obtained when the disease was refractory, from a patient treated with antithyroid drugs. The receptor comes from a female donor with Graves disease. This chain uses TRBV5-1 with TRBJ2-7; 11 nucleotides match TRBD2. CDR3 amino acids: CASSTGTSGPSYEQYF. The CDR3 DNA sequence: TGCGCCAGCAGCACTGGGACTAGCGGACCTTCCTACGAGCAGTACTTC.